The rows below give T cell receptor beta chains drawn from one sample of a study of breast tumors, draining lymph nodes, adjacent tissues. A single record per CDR3 protein comes from TCRdb applying MiXCR to the multiplex PCR reads. The data contain about 80,000 distinct CDR3 sequences, roughly 20% of them seen just once; the ten biggest clones take up about 2.4%. The specimen was axillary lymph node tissue. These receptors were obtained from a female donor with breast cancer. Some clones in this sample may be carry-over from other donors' samples. CDR3s include the opening cysteine and the closing phenylalanine or tryptophan. Fields, in order: clone size, V gene, J gene, D gene, CDR3 DNA, CDR3 protein. D genes are given only for firm matches. Only part of the rows carry a size: once, few, many, or a class if the clone is expanded.

size: many
V: TRBV5-1
J: TRBJ1-2
D: -
DNA: TGCGCCAGCAGCTTGGGAGCGGGGACGAACTATGGCTACACCTTC
CDR3: CASSLGAGTNYGYTF

size: few
V: TRBV19
J: TRBJ1-2
D: TRBD1
DNA: TGTGCCAGTAGAAGACAGGACAGGGGAGCTAACTATGGCTACACCTTC
CDR3: CASRRQDRGANYGYTF

size: -
V: TRBV28
J: TRBJ2-5
D: TRBD2
DNA: TGTGCCAGCCTACGGACTAGCGGGAGGGCCGAAGGGGAGACCCAGTACTTC
CDR3: CASLRTSGRAEGETQYF

size: many
V: TRBV4-3
J: TRBJ1-2
D: -
DNA: TGCGCCAGCAGCCAAGATGGGGAGGTGGGCTATGGCTACACCTTC
CDR3: CASSQDGEVGYGYTF

size: many
V: TRBV29-1
J: TRBJ2-3
D: -
DNA: TGCAGCGTTGAAGATACGGCGCTAGCCACAGATACGCAGTATTTT
CDR3: CSVEDTALATDTQYF

size: many
V: TRBV19
J: TRBJ2-1
D: -
DNA: TGTGCCAGTAGCCTGAGCTCCTACAATGAGCAGTTCTTC
CDR3: CASSLSSYNEQFF

size: -
V: TRBV2
J: TRBJ2-4
D: -
DNA: TGTGCCAGCAGTGAACTTATAACCAAAAACATTCAGTACTTC
CDR3: CASSELITKNIQYF

size: -
V: TRBV6-2/TRBV6-3
J: TRBJ2-3
D: -
DNA: TGTGCCAGCAGCCTAGCTTCCGGGGGCGGGAGTTCGAATACGCAGTATTTT
CDR3: CASSLASGGGSSNTQYF

size: many
V: TRBV5-6
J: TRBJ1-2
D: TRBD1
DNA: TGTGCCAGCAGCCATAAAGACAGGGTTGGGTATGGCTACACCTTC
CDR3: CASSHKDRVGYGYTF

size: many
V: TRBV5-1
J: TRBJ2-1
D: -
DNA: TGCGCCAGCAGATCCGACAATGAGCAGTTCTTC
CDR3: CASRSDNEQFF

size: many
V: TRBV11-2
J: TRBJ2-7
D: -
DNA: TGTGCCAGCAGCTTTGGGGGAGGGGGCCCCTACGAGCAGTACTTC
CDR3: CASSFGGGGPYEQYF

size: many
V: TRBV29-1
J: TRBJ2-1
D: -
DNA: TGCAGCGTTGATGGGGGCGGGAGCTCCTACAATGAGCAGTTCTTC
CDR3: CSVDGGGSSYNEQFF

size: many
V: TRBV28
J: TRBJ2-5
D: -
DNA: TGTGCCAGCAGTTTATTAGGGGGGGGAGTTCAGGAGACCCAGTACTTC
CDR3: CASSLLGGGVQETQYF

size: many
V: TRBV7-3
J: TRBJ2-1
D: -
DNA: TGTGCCAGCAGCTTATCTGGGGCGAGCTCCTACAATGAGCAGTTCTTC
CDR3: CASSLSGASSYNEQFF

size: many
V: TRBV20-1
J: TRBJ2-3
D: -
DNA: TGCAGTGCTAGAGCGCAGACAGGAAGCACAGATACGCAGTATTTT
CDR3: CSARAQTGSTDTQYF

size: many
V: TRBV5-8
J: TRBJ1-2
D: -
DNA: TGTGCCAGCAGCTTGGGTCCAGCTAACTATGGCTACACCTTC
CDR3: CASSLGPANYGYTF

size: many
V: TRBV4-1
J: TRBJ1-6
D: TRBD1
DNA: TGCGCCAGCAGCCAGGGGGGGACAGGGTCAAATTCACCCCTCCACTTT
CDR3: CASSQGGTGSNSPLHF

size: many
V: TRBV7-9
J: TRBJ2-3
D: -
DNA: TGTGCCAGCAGCCCGCCGGCAGATACGCAGTATTTT
CDR3: CASSPPADTQYF

size: many
V: TRBV6-1
J: TRBJ2-3
D: -
DNA: TGTGCCAGCAGCGCGACCCTGAGCACAGATACGCAGTATTTT
CDR3: CASSATLSTDTQYF

size: many
V: TRBV6-5
J: TRBJ1-2
D: -
DNA: TGTGCCAGCAGTTTTACCAGGACAGATGGCTACACCTTC
CDR3: CASSFTRTDGYTF

size: many
V: TRBV11-2
J: TRBJ1-3
D: -
DNA: TGTGCCAGCAGCCCCTCCCGGTTCGTCTCTGGAAACACCATATATTTT
CDR3: CASSPSRFVSGNTIYF

size: many
V: TRBV6-2/TRBV6-3
J: TRBJ1-3
D: -
DNA: TGTGCCAGCAGTCGCAGCGGGGGAGCTGGAAACACCATATATTTT
CDR3: CASSRSGGAGNTIYF

size: -
V: TRBV12-3/TRBV12-4
J: TRBJ1-6
D: -
DNA: TGTGCCAGCAGTTTAGCGCGGGACATGGCCTCACCCCTCCACTTT
CDR3: CASSLARDMASPLHF

size: many
V: TRBV7-2
J: TRBJ2-7
D: TRBD2
DNA: TGTGCCAGCAGCTGGAAGGGTAGCGGGGGTAGTCAGCAGTACTTC
CDR3: CASSWKGSGGSQQYF

size: many
V: TRBV14
J: TRBJ2-7
D: TRBD2
DNA: TGTGCCAGCAGCCAAGGGAAAAGCGGGAGCCGCTTAAACGAGCAGTACTTC
CDR3: CASSQGKSGSRLNEQYF

size: few
V: TRBV10-3
J: TRBJ1-1
D: -
DNA: TGTGCCACCACAGAACGGAGGAACACTGAAGCTTTCTTT
CDR3: CATTERRNTEAFF

size: -
V: TRBV27
J: TRBJ1-4
D: -
DNA: TGTGCCAGCAGTTTAAAGCCCCGTCCCGAAAAACTGTTTTTT
CDR3: CASSLKPRPEKLFF